Sequencing of this T cell receptor (beta chain) was carried out in a study of a mutant IDH1 vaccine in newly diagnosed glioma. Study as a whole: The earlier regimen, radiotherapy, temozolomide, or both, was most often both.

The data were produced by immunoSEQ multiplex PCR, yet TCRdb's version contains in-frame clones alone and is incomplete. Among about 30,000 clones, around four fifths were seen once, and the ten largest hold almost 25%. The CDR3 is 15 residues long. V shed 2 bases and J shed 0 bases, with 9 bases lying between them. CDR1 is MNHEY, CDR2 SVGAGI, per germline. In regard to this clone: No antigen is known for it.

Sample time point: week 11, during vaccination. Vaccine doses each comprised 300 ug of mutant IDH1 20-mer peptide, with topical imiquimod. The TCR comes from a man between 25 and 39 years old with glioma. Here the sequenced sample was PBMCs, taken from a glioma patient whose treatment included an IDH1 peptide vaccine. The chain uses TRBV6-5 and TRBJ2-3; either TRBD1 or TRBD2 may supply D (5 bases each). This CDR3 reads CASSYTGTSTDTQYF. CDR3 in DNA: TGTGCCAGCAGTTACACGGGGACGAGCACAGATACGCAGTATTTT.